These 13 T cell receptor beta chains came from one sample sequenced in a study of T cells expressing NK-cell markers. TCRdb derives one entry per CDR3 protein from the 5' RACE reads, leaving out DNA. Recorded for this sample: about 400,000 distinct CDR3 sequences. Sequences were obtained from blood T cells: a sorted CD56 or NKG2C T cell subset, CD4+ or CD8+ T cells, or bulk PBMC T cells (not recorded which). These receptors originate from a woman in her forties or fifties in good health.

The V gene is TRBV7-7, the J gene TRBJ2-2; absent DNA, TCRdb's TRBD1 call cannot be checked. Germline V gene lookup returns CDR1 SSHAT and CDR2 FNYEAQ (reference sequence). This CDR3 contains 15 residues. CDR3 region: CASSFERVPTGELFF.

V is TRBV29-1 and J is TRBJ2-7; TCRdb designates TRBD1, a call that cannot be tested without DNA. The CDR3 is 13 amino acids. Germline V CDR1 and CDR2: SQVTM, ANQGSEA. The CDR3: CSVVDRGPYEQYF.

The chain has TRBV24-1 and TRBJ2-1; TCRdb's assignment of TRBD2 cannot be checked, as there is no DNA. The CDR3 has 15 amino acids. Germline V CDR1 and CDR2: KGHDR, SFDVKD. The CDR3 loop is CATSDNRGTYNEQFF.

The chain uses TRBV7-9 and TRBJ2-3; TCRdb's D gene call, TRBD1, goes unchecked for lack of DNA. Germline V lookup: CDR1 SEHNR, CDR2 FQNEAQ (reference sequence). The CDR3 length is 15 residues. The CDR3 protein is CASSGTAGRTDTQYF.

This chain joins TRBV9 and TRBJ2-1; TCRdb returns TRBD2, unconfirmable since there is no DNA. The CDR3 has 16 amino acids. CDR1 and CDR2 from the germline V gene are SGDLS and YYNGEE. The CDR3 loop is CASSVGGTSGVNEQFF.

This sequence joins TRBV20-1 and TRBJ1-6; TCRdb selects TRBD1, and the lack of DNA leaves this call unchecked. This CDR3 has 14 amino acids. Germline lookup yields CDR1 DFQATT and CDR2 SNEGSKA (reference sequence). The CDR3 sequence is CSAPPAQSRSPLHF.

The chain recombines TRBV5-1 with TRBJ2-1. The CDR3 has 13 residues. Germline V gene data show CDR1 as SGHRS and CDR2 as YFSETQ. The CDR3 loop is CASSLGLLNEQFF.

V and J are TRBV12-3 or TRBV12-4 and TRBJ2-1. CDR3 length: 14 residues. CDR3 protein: CASSLYWKDNEQFF.

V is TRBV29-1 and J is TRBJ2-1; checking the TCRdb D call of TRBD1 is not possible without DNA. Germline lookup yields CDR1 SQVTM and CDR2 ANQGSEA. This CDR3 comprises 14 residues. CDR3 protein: CSVVARLGHNEQFF.

The CDR3 is CASSSKGPGRELFF. The genes are TRBV7-9 and TRBJ2-2; TCRdb lists TRBD2, though no DNA is available to test this call. The CDR3 is 14 residues long. CDR1 is SEHNR and CDR2 is FQNEAQ in the germline V gene (reference sequence).

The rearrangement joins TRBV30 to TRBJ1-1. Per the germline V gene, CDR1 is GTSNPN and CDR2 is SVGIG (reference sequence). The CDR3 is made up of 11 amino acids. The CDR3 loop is CAWSVSVEAFF.

CDR3 sequence: CASSSQGGRVTDTQYF. V gene TRBV11-2 combines with J gene TRBJ2-3; without DNA, the TCRdb call of TRBD2 cannot be checked. The CDR3 extends over 16 amino acids. CDR1 SGHAT and CDR2 FQNNGV come from the germline V gene.

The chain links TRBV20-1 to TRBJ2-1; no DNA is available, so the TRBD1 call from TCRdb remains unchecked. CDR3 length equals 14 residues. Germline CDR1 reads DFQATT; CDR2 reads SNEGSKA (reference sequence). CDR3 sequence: CSAPGTRSYNEQFF.